What follows is one T cell receptor (beta chain) and its context. The sample comes from a study of CD8 T cells in Susac syndrome. V dropped 2 bases and J dropped 7; count of bases not matched to a gene: 8. This CDR3 spans 16 amino acids. CDR1 SEHNR and CDR2 FQNEAQ come from the germline V gene (reference sequence). With random hexamers, about 0.45 to 1 ug RNA was reverse transcribed. TCRdb re-analysed the immunoSEQ multiplex PCR reads in MiXCR, keeping a single row per CDR3 protein. The sample yields approximately 46,000 distinct CDR3 sequences, about 91% seen once. This clonotype was obtained from a human donor in good health. This chain links TRBV7-9 with TRBJ2-1; 10 bases are shared with TRBD2. The source material was CD8+ T cells from PBMCs. The CDR3: CASSLNRTSGQNEQFF. DNA for the CDR3: TGTGCCAGCAGCTTAAACAGGACTAGCGGACAGAATGAGCAGTTCTTC. Filled out from reference TRBV7-9 and TRBJ2-1, the complete variable domain reads DTGVSQNPRHKITKRGQNVTFRCDPISEHNRLYWYRQTLGQGPEFLTYFQNEAQLEKSRLLSDRFSAERPKGSFSTLEIQRTEQGDSAMYLCASSLNRTSGQNEQFFGPGTRLTVL.